This T cell receptor (beta chain) was documented in a study of T-cell reconstitution after alpha-beta-depleted transplantation in children. Regarding the study as a whole: After transplant, high TCRbeta diversity at day 60 in some patients arose from surviving recipient T cells and thymic progenitors. From newly produced T cells came most of the T-cell counts and diversity one year after transplant. Expanded clones from the graft, numbering several hundred, reportedly supplied alpha-beta T cells about two months after transplant.

Comment on this clonotype: What it binds is unknown.

It was with unique molecular identifiers that the TCRbeta library was prepared. Using its own MiXCR run on the PCR reads, TCRdb lists one record per CDR3 protein. The sample records about 310,000 distinct CDR3 sequences, around 20% being singletons. From germline, CDR1 is MNHEY and CDR2 SMNVEV (reference sequence). Trimming shortened V by 0 bases and J by 0 bases, and 11 bases separated the two germline ends. CDR3 length equals 16 residues. The sequences come from PBMCs, mostly from graft donor cells, collected 180 days after TCRalphabeta/CD19-depleted stem cell transplant. The source of this sequence is a male patient aged 5 to 17 who had a stem cell transplant for acute lymphoblastic leukemia, so the T cells may come from the graft donor. The chain employs TRBV27 and TRBJ1-1; no definite D call. In DNA, the CDR3 is TGTGCCAGCAGTTTATCGCCCGGGTACCTGAACACTGAAGCTTTCTTT. This codes for CASSLSPGYLNTEAFF.